This T cell receptor (beta chain) came from a study of T cells in Graves' hyperthyroidism and ophthalmopathy. This clonotype was counted many times. Germline loops: CDR1 SNHLY, CDR2 FYNNEI. V was trimmed by 7 bases and J by 9 bases, leaving 19 bases between them. CDR3 length: 14 residues. Diagnosis relied on clinical symptoms, serum thyroxine and TRAb, thyroid ultrasound and orbital computed tomography. When hyperthyroidism was first diagnosed, the blood sample was taken, preceding any ophthalmopathy symptoms. The CDR3 regions of TCR beta were amplified from RNA transcripts. HTBI primers were employed in a first-round RT-PCR of the TCR CDR3. TCRdb ran MiXCR on the multiplex PCR reads and lists one entry per CDR3 protein. The sample has roughly 290,000 distinct CDR3 sequences, 10% to 15% seen once.

The TCR originated in a woman in her 30s with Graves' hyperthyroidism that later progressed to Graves' ophthalmopathy. V is TRBV2 and J is TRBJ2-1; D could derive from TRBD1 or TRBD2 (5 bases each). Sequencing used blood. CDR3 coding DNA: TGTGCCAGCAAAGCCTTGGGGGTAGCTGGTGAGCAGTTCTTC. Translated, it gives CASKALGVAGEQFF.